This TCR beta chain was recovered during a study of T cell responses to AZD1222 COVID-19 vaccine. Findings and limits, study-wide: Seropositive status at baseline applied to only six AZD1222 recipients. Unmutated variant regions are reportedly targeted by nearly half of spike-specific TCRs.

CDR3 length: 14 amino acids. V was shortened by 5 bases and J by 4 bases, with 12 bases between the two germline ends. From germline, CDR1 is SGHTA and CDR2 FQGNSA. Assay used: immunoSEQ multiplex PCR; TCRdb lists only in-frame clones, some missing. Among more than 85,000 clones listed, roughly nine tenths were seen once. About this clone: Its antigen is unknown.

The sequenced sample was peripheral blood, obtained on day 0 of AZD1222 vaccination. The chain has TRBV7-2 and TRBJ2-1, with a weak D call TRBD2 (5 bases). The clonotype was recovered from an adult in good health. The CDR3 loop is CASSVRGPYNEQFF. DNA of the CDR3: TGTGCCAGCAGCGTACGCGGGCCTTACAATGAGCAGTTCTTC.